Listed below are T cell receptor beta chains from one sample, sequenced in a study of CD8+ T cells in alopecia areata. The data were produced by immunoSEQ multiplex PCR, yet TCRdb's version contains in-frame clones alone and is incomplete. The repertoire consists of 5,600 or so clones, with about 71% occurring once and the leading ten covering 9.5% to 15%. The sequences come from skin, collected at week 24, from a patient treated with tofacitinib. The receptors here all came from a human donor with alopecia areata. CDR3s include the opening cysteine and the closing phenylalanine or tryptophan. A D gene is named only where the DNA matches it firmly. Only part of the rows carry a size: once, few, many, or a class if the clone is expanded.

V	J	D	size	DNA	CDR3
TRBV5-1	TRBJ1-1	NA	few	TGCGCCAGCAGCTTGGACAGGGTGAACACTGAAGCTTTCTTT	CASSLDRVNTEAFF
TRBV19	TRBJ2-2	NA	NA	TGTGCCAGTAGTCGAGTCGACAGGAACACCGGGGAGCTGTTTTTT	CASSRVDRNTGELFF
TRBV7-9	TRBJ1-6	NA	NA	TGTGCCAGCAGCCAACTCCGGGGCCCTAATTCACCCCTCCACTTT	CASSQLRGPNSPLHF
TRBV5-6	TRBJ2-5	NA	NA	TGTGCCAGCAGCTTGATGCAGGTTAACCGGGAGACCCAGTACTTC	CASSLMQVNRETQYF
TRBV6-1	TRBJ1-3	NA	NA	TGTGCCAGCACCCCTCGTTTGGACTCTGGAAACACCATATATTTT	CASTPRLDSGNTIYF
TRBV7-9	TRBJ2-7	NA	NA	TGTGCCAGCAGCTTATCGGACGGGACAGAGCAGTACTTC	CASSLSDGTEQYF
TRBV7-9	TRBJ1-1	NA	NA	TGTGCCAGCAGCTTATTGACGGGCCGCAACACTGAAGCTTTCTTT	CASSLLTGRNTEAFF
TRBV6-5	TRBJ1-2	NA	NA	TGTGCCAGCAGACCCAGGGAATTCTATGGCTACACCTTC	CASRPREFYGYTF
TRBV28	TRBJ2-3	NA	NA	TGTGCCAGCAGTCTGCTGACTAGGATTAGGGCTGCTACGCAGTATTTT	CASSLLTRIRAATQYF
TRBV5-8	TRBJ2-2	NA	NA	TGTGCCAGCAGCCCTTTGGGGGGGCCGAACACCGGGGAGCTGTTTTTT	CASSPLGGPNTGELFF
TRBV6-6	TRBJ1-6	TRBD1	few	TGTGCCAGCAGGCGGGACAGGATAGATTCACCCCTCCACTTT	CASRRDRIDSPLHF
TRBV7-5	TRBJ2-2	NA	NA	TGTGCCAGCAGTCCACCATCCGGGGAGCTGTTTTTT	CASSPPSGELFF
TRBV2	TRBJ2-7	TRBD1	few	TGTGCCAGCAGTCCTGGGGACAGGCAACCCTACGAGCAGTACTTC	CASSPGDRQPYEQYF
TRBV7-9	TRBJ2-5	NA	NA	TGTGCCAGCAGAGACCTAGCGTTGGAGACCCAGTACTTC	CASRDLALETQYF
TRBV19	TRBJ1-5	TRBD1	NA	TGTGCCAGCCGACAGGGCCTACAAATGAGGGTCAATCAGCCCCAGCATTTT	CASRQGLQMRVNQPQHF
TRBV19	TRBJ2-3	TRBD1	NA	TGTGCCAGTAGTATGATGGGGGACAGAGTCACAGATACGCAGTATTTT	CASSMMGDRVTDTQYF
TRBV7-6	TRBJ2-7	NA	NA	TGTGCCAGCAGCCCGGGACCTAACTACGAGCAGTACTTC	CASSPGPNYEQYF
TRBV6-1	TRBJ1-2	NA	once	TGTGCCAGCAGCCCATCAGGAAACTATGGCTACACCTTC	CASSPSGNYGYTF
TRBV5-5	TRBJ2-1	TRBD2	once	TGTGCCAGCAGCTTGGTTACGCGGGGGGGCTCCAGTTCCTACAATGAGCAGTTCTTC	CASSLVTRGGSSSYNEQFF
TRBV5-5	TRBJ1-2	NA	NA	TGTGCCAGCAGCTTGATACCGACCGTTAACTATGGCTACACCTTC	CASSLIPTVNYGYTF
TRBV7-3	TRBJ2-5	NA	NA	TGTGCCAGCAGCCCTACAGGGCTACAAGAGACCCAGTACTTC	CASSPTGLQETQYF
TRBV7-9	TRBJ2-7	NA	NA	TGTGCCAGCAGCCTTATCGGGGTCTCCGTCGAGCAGTACTTC	CASSLIGVSVEQYF
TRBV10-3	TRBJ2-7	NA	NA	TGTGCCATCAAATCTATGGACAGTCGGGTCGGATACGAGCAGTACTTC	CAIKSMDSRVGYEQYF
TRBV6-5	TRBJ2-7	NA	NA	TGTGCCAGCGGGACGGGGAACTCCTACGAGCAGTACTTC	CASGTGNSYEQYF
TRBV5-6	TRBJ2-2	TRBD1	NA	TGTGCCAGCAGCTTGCGTGAGACAGGGGGCCTCGGGGAGCTGTTTTTT	CASSLRETGGLGELFF
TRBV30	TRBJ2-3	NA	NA	TGTGCCGGGAGCGTTGGGGCTGGTACAGATACGCAGTATTTT	CAGSVGAGTDTQYF
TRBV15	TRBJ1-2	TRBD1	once	TGTGCCACCAGCGGGGCCGGGGGTTTAGGACAGGGTGTCTATGGCTACACCTTC	CATSGAGGLGQGVYGYTF
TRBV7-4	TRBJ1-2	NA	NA	TGTGCCAGCAGCGCCTCTAATTCAGCTCGAAAGATCTATGGCTACACCTTC	CASSASNSARKIYGYTF
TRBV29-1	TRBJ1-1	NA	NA	TGCAGCGTTCTAGACAGGACGATGGGAACTGAAGCTTTCTTT	CSVLDRTMGTEAFF
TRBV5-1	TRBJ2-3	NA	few	TGCGCCAGCAGCTGGTTGGGTCGCACAGATACGCAGTATTTT	CASSWLGRTDTQYF
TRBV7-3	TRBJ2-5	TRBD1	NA	TGTGCCAGCAGCTTAATACAGGGGGCCCCAGAGACCCAGTACTTC	CASSLIQGAPETQYF
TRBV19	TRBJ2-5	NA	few	TGTGCCAGTAGTATCGGGCTGCGACGGGGCCAAGAGACCCAGTACTTC	CASSIGLRRGQETQYF
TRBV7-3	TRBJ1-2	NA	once	TGTGCCAGCAGCCCCCATGGGCCAGGGGACTATGGCTACACCTTC	CASSPHGPGDYGYTF
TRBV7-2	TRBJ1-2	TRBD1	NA	TGTGCCAGCAGCTTACCAGGGGGCGCTGACTATGGCTACACCTTC	CASSLPGGADYGYTF
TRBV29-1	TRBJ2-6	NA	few	TGCAGCGTGAGTGGATATATAAGCTCTGGGGCCAACGTCCTGACTTTC	CSVSGYISSGANVLTF
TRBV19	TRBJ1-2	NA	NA	TGTGCCAGTAGTATAGTACCGGAGTCTAACTATGGCTACACCTTC	CASSIVPESNYGYTF
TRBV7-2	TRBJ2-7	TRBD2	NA	TGTGCCAGCAGCTCAAGGACTAGCGGGGGGAGATACGAGCAGTACTTC	CASSSRTSGGRYEQYF
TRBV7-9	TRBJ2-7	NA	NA	TGTGCCAGCAGCTTATCGGCCTACGGGCAGTACTTC	CASSLSAYGQYF
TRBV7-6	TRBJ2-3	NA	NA	TGTGCCAGCAGCCGACGGGAGAATACGCAGTATTTT	CASSRRENTQYF
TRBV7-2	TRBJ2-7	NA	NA	TGTGCCAGCAGCCATCCCCCATGGCGGGACACCTACGAGCAGTACTTC	CASSHPPWRDTYEQYF
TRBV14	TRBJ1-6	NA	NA	TGTGCCAGCAGCCAAGATCTGGGTTCTGTCAATTCACCCCTCCACTTT	CASSQDLGSVNSPLHF
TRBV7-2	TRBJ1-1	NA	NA	TGTGCCAGCAGCCCCCCCCGACGCCTTGAAGCTTTCTTT	CASSPPRRLEAFF
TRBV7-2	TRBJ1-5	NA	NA	TGTGCCAGCAGCTCCGGGACACGAGAAAATCAGCCCCAGCATTTT	CASSSGTRENQPQHF
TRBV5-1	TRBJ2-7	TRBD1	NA	TGCGCCAGCAGCTTGAGGGACAGGGCCTACGAGCAGTACTTC	CASSLRDRAYEQYF
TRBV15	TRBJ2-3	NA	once	TGTGCCACCAGCACCATCTGGACGGGTAGCACAGATACGCAGTATTTT	CATSTIWTGSTDTQYF
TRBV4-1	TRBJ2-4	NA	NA	TGCGCCAGCAGCCAAGATAGCGGACAGACCAAAAACATTCAGTACTTC	CASSQDSGQTKNIQYF
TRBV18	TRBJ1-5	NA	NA	TGTGCCAGCTCACCTTTCAACGATCAGCCCCAGCATTTT	CASSPFNDQPQHF
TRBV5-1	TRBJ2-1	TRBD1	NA	TGCGCCAGCAGCTGGACGGACAGGGGGAATGAGCAGTTCTTC	CASSWTDRGNEQFF
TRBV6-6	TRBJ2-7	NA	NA	TGTGCCAGCAGCAATCCTAGCGCCCTGGAGCAGTACTTC	CASSNPSALEQYF
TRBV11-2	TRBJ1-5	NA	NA	TGTGCCAGCAGCTTAGGACGGGATCAGCCCCAGCATTTT	CASSLGRDQPQHF
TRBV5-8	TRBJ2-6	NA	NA	TGTGCCAGCAGCTCTTACAGGCAATCTGGGGCCAACGTCCTGACTTTC	CASSSYRQSGANVLTF
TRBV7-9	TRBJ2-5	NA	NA	TGTGCCAGCAGCTTGCCTGCCGGTTGGGGAGAGACCCAGTACTTC	CASSLPAGWGETQYF
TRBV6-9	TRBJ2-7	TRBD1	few	TGTGCCAGCAGTCGGACAGGGTCATCCTACGAGCAGTACTTC	CASSRTGSSYEQYF
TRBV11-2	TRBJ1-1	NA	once	TGTGCCAGCAAGACGGACAGTGGGTACCCTGAAGCTTTCTTT	CASKTDSGYPEAFF
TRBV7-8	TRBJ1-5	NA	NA	TGTGCCAGCAGCGGCGGGGCAGTTAGGTGGGGCAATCAGCCCCAGCATTTT	CASSGGAVRWGNQPQHF